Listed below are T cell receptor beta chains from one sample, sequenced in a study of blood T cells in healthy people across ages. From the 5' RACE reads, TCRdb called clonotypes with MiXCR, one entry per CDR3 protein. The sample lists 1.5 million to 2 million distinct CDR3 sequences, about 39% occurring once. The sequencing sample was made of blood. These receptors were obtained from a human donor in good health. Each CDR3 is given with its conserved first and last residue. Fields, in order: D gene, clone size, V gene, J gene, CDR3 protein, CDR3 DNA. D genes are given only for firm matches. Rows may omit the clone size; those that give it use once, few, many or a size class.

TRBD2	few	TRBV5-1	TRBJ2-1	CASSLLLARNNEQFF	TGCGCCAGCAGCTTGCTACTAGCGCGAAACAATGAGCAGTTCTTC
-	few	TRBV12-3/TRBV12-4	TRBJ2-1	CASSALGLHNEQFF	TGTGCCAGCAGTGCCCTCGGACTCCACAATGAGCAGTTCTTC
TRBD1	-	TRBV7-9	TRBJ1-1	CASSSTGWDTEAFF	TGTGCCAGCAGCTCGACAGGGTGGGACACTGAAGCTTTCTTT
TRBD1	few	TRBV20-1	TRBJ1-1	CSAVRDRTNTEAFF	TGCAGTGCTGTCCGGGACAGGACGAACACTGAAGCTTTCTTT
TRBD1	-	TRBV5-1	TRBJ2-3	CASSQWTGSGTDTQYF	TGCGCCAGCAGCCAGTGGACAGGGAGCGGCACAGATACGCAGTATTTT
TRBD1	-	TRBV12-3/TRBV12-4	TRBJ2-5	CASSPRPGQTETQYF	TGTGCCAGCAGTCCCCGTCCGGGACAGACAGAGACCCAGTACTTC
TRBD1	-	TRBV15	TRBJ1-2	CATSRIPGQGEGYTF	TGTGCCACCAGCAGGATACCGGGACAGGGGGAAGGCTACACCTTC
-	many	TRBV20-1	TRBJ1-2	CSAREIYGYTF	TGCAGTGCTAGGGAAATCTATGGCTACACCTTC
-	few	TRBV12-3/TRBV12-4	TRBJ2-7	CASSLLARGEQYF	TGTGCCAGCAGTTTACTAGCGCGCGGCGAGCAGTACTTC
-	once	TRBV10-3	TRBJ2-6	CAIRDPTGSISSGANVRTF	TGTGCCATCAGGGACCCCACGGGTTCCATTTCGAGTGGGGCCAACGTCCGGACTTTC
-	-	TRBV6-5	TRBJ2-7	CASSYTNRVHEQYF	TGTGCCAGCAGTTATACAAACAGGGTGCACGAGCAGTACTTC
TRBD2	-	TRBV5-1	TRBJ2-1	CASSPLFSSGVGNEQFF	TGCGCCAGCAGCCCCCTTTTTTCTAGCGGGGTAGGTAATGAGCAGTTCTTC
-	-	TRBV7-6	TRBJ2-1	CASSYPGSWGEQFF	TGTGCCAGCAGCTATCCGGGGTCCTGGGGTGAGCAGTTCTTC
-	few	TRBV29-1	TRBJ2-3	CSVVQSTDTQYF	TGCAGCGTTGTACAGAGCACAGATACGCAGTATTTT
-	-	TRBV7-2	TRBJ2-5	CASSPLTVTKTQYF	TGTGCCAGCAGCCCGCTGACAGTTACAAAGACCCAGTACTTC
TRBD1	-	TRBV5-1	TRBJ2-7	CASSLVPWDRGSYEQYF	TGCGCCAGCAGCTTGGTACCATGGGACAGGGGCTCCTACGAGCAGTACTTC
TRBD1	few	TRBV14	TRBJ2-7	CASWDRDSYEQYF	TGTGCCAGCTGGGACAGAGACTCCTACGAGCAGTACTTC
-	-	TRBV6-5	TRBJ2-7	CASSYSRASEQYF	TGTGCCAGCAGTTACTCGAGGGCCAGCGAGCAGTACTTC
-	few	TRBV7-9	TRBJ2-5	CASSSIRGRETQYF	TGTGCCAGCAGCTCCATCCGGGGTCGGGAGACCCAGTACTTC
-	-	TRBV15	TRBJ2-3	CATSRGGSSTDTQYF	TGTGCCACCAGCAGAGGCGGATCTAGCACAGATACGCAGTATTTT
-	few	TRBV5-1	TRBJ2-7	CASSLRSMGEQYF	TGCGCCAGCAGCCTGAGGTCCATGGGGGAGCAGTACTTC
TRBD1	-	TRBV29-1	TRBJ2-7	CSIEGARSEQYF	TGCAGCATTGAGGGGGCGAGGAGCGAGCAGTACTTC
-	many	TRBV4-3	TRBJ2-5	CASSQDSEETQYF	TGCGCCAGCAGCCAAGACAGCGAAGAGACCCAGTACTTC
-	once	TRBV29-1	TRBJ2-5	CSGVMQTQYF	TGCAGCGGGGTTATGCAGACCCAGTACTTC
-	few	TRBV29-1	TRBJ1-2	CSAGQRLDYGYTF	TGCAGCGCCGGACAGAGGTTGGACTATGGCTACACCTTC
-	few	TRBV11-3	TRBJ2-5	CASSSPPGLETQYF	TGTGCCAGCAGCTCCCCCCCGGGCCTCGAGACCCAGTACTTC
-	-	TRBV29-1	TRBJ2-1	CCSKGGSYNEQFF	TGCTGTTCCAAGGGAGGCTCCTACAATGAGCAGTTCTTC
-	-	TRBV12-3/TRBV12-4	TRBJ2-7	CASSPSGSLSEQYF	TGTGCCAGCAGCCCCAGTGGTTCTTTAAGCGAGCAGTACTTC
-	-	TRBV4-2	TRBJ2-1	CASSGSPEREQFF	TGTGCCAGCAGCGGTTCCCCAGAACGTGAGCAGTTCTTC
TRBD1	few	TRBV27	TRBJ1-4	CASSSTGGDEKLFF	TGTGCCAGCAGTTCGACAGGGGGGGATGAAAAACTGTTTTTT
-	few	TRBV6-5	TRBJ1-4	CASSFSRTEKLFF	TGTGCCAGCAGTTTCTCCAGAACTGAAAAACTGTTTTTT
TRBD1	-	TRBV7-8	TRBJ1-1	CASSSQGALDTEAFF	TGTGCCAGCAGCTCACAGGGGGCGCTTGACACTGAAGCTTTCTTT
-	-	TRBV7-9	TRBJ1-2	CASSYPQGQDGYTF	TGTGCCAGCAGTTACCCCCAGGGTCAAGATGGCTACACCTTC
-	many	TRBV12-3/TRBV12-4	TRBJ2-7	CASSFTRLGSYEQYF	TGTGCCAGCAGTTTCACAAGACTAGGGAGCTACGAGCAGTACTTC
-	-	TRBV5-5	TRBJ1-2	CASSRDMKPSEYGYTF	TGTGCCAGCAGCCGGGACATGAAACCCTCCGAGTATGGCTACACCTTC
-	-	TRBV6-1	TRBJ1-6	CASNVGLNSPLHF	TGTGCCAGCAATGTGGGCCTCAATTCACCCCTCCACTTT
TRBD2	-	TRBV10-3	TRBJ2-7	CAIRASGGESYEQYF	TGTGCCATCAGAGCCAGCGGGGGAGAATCCTACGAGCAGTACTTC
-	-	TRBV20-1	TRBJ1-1	CSARTVDTEAFF	TGCAGTGCGAGGACGGTGGACACTGAAGCTTTCTTT
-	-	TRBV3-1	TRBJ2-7	CASSQVAVAPPNEQYF	TGTGCCAGCAGCCAAGTGGCGGTGGCGCCACCGAACGAGCAGTACTTC
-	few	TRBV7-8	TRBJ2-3	CASSPLPRGDTQYF	TGTGCCAGCAGCCCCCTTCCCAGGGGAGATACGCAGTATTTT
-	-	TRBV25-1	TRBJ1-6	CASSDYGGQGNSPLHF	TGTGCCAGCAGTGATTATGGTGGACAAGGAAATTCACCCCTCCACTTT
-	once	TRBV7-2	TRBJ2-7	CASSSTGLAFLSSYEQYF	TGTGCCAGCAGCTCCACGGGGCTAGCCTTCCTTTCATCCTACGAGCAGTACTTC
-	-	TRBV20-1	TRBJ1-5	CSASGDTDQPQHF	TGCAGTGCTAGTGGGGACACCGATCAGCCCCAGCATTTT
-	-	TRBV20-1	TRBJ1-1	CSAMIGGRNTEAFF	TGCAGTGCTATGATAGGCGGGCGGAACACTGAAGCTTTCTTT
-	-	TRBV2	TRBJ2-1	CASGIESGARPFF	TGTGCCAGCGGGATCGAATCTGGGGCGAGGCCGTTCTTC
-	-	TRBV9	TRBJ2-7	CASSEGVPGQVMDEQYF	TGTGCCAGCAGCGAGGGGGTCCCAGGCCAAGTGATGGACGAGCAGTACTTC
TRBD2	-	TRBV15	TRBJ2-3	CATSRGLAGVADTQYF	TGTGCCACCAGCAGGGGACTAGCGGGGGTTGCTGATACGCAGTATTTT
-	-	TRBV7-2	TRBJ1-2	CASSRQLSGGYTF	TGTGCCAGCAGCCGGCAGCTGTCGGGTGGCTACACCTTC